These 17 T cell receptor beta chains were sequenced from one sample in a study of control samples from healthy donors and cancer patients. Only in-frame clones appear in the TCRdb table, and some are missing; sequencing was by immunoSEQ multiplex PCR. The table includes 65,000 to 90,000 clones, about nine tenths detected once. Sequenced material: PBMCs. The receptors come from a woman aged 50 to 60 with colorectal cancer.

The genes are TRBV2 and TRBJ2-2; no firm D call. Trimming left V 2 bases short and J 5 bases short, with 6 bases between. The CDR3 loop spans 13 amino acids. Germline CDR1 reads SNHLY; CDR2 reads FYNNEI. CDR3 protein: CASSEWGTGELFF. The CDR3 nucleotides are TGTGCCAGCAGTGAATGGGGAACCGGGGAGCTGTTTTTT.

This chain links TRBV12-5 with TRBJ1-1; a possible D gene is TRBD1 (6 bases). The V end lost 7 bases, the J end lost 1 base, and 10 bases lay between the germline ends. The germline V gene has CDR1 LGHNT and CDR2 FRNRAP. This CDR3 spans 13 amino acids. The CDR3, as DNA: TGTGCTAGTGTCTGGGGGGCGAACACTGAAGCTTTCTTT. Residues: CASVWGANTEAFF. Variable domain in full (rest from reference TRBV12-5 and TRBJ1-1): DARVTQTPRHKVTEMGQEVTMRCQPILGHNTVFWYRQTMMQGLELLAYFRNRAPLDDSGMPKDRFSAEMPDATLATLKIQPSEPRDSAVYFCASVWGANTEAFFGQGTRLTVV.

V is TRBV5-1 and J is TRBJ2-2, with D maybe TRBD1 (5 bases). With 2 bases removed from V and 6 bases from J, the gap between germline ends came to 8 bases. The germline V gene encodes CDR1 SGHRS and CDR2 YFSETQ. The CDR3 length is 13 residues. The CDR3 is CASSLTGPGELFF. CDR3 DNA sequence: TGCGCCAGCAGCTTAACAGGACCCGGGGAGCTGTTTTTT.

The chain couples TRBV18 to TRBJ1-4; maybe TRBD1 (6 bases). CDR3 length: 14 amino acids. The V end lost 3 bases, the J end lost 8 bases, and 13 bases lay between the germline ends. CDR1 and CDR2 (germline): KGHSH, LQKENI. CDR3: CASSPSRGHEKLFF. CDR3 nucleotide sequence: TGTGCCAGCTCACCCAGCAGGGGACACGAAAAACTGTTTTTT.

This chain uses TRBV6-5 with TRBJ1-2; D gene unclear. CDR1 is MNHEY and CDR2 is SVGAGI in the germline V gene. The CDR3 has 13 amino acids. V lost 0 bases, J lost 6 bases, and 8 bases lay in between. Written as DNA, the CDR3 is TGTGCCAGCAGTTACTCGTCCGGGAATGGCTACACCTTC. Translating gives CASSYSSGNGYTF.

The chain recombines TRBV7-3 with TRBJ1-1; D is ambiguous. V lost 2 bases to trimming and J lost 1 base, with 11 bases between them. Germline V lookup: CDR1 SGHTA, CDR2 FQGTGA. The CDR3 is 15 residues long. The CDR3 DNA reads as TGTGCCAGCAGCTTAGGAGGCGGTGGGAACACTGAAGCTTTCTTT. It codes for CASSLGGGGNTEAFF.

The CDR3 sequence is CASTLLDANYGYTF. CDR3 bases: TGTGCCAGCACCCTCCTAGATGCCAACTATGGCTACACCTTC. The rearrangement links TRBV2 to TRBJ1-2, with D unclear. The CDR3 totals 14 residues. The V gene's germline CDR1 is SNHLY and CDR2 FYNNEI. V lost 7 bases and J 2 bases, leaving 14 bases between the germline ends.

This sequence joins TRBV6-2 or TRBV6-3 and TRBJ2-7, with 9 positions matching TRBD1. Germline V gene lookup returns CDR1 MNHEY and CDR2 SVGEGT. The V segment lost 6 bases and the J segment 5 bases; nucleotides outside the gene matches: 11. The length of the CDR3 is 15 residues. The CDR3 DNA is TGTGCCAGCAGCCCCGGGACAGGGAAGGGCCACGAGCAGTACGTC. Residues: CASSPGTGKGHEQYV.

This chain connects TRBV6-1 to TRBJ2-7, with D possibly TRBD1 on 5 matching bases. Germline CDR1 is MNHNS and CDR2 is SASEGT. The V end was cut by 0 bases, the J end by 11 bases, with 14 bases between. This CDR3 is built from 13 residues. This CDR3 is CASSEATGRAEYV. CDR3 nucleotide sequence: TGTGCCAGCAGTGAAGCCACAGGCAGGGCGGAGTACGTC.

The rearrangement uses TRBV4-3 and TRBJ2-2; D possibly corresponds to TRBD2 (7 bases). Trimming took 0 bases from V and 4 from J, leaving 21 bases between them. Germline CDR1 is LGHNA and CDR2 is YSLEER. The CDR3 covers 19 residues. The chain's CDR3 is CASSQERRGHVVFTGELFF. The CDR3 coding sequence is TGCGCCAGCAGCCAAGAAAGGCGGGGGCATGTCGTCTTCACCGGGGAGCTGTTTTTT.

This chain links TRBV27 with TRBJ2-6, with a tentative D call TRBD1 (5 bases). This CDR3 has 15 residues. Germline CDR1 reads MNHEY; CDR2 reads SMNVEV (reference sequence). V was shortened by 2 bases and J by 0 bases, with 5 bases between the two germline ends. The CDR3 DNA reads TGTGCCAGCAGTTTACAGGGCTCTGGGGCCAACGTCCTGACTTTC. Protein: CASSLQGSGANVLTF.

The sample holds a few counts of this clone. The rearrangement uses TRBV4-3 and TRBJ2-3, with no clear D. This CDR3 is built from 16 residues. CDR1 is LGHNA and CDR2 is YSLEER in the germline V gene. V was clipped by 1 base and J by 1 base, with 12 bases between them. CDR3 residues: CASSQAGRLRTDTQYF. The CDR3 DNA reads as TGCGCCAGCAGCCAAGCGGGCAGACTCCGCACAGATACGCAGTATTTT.

V gene TRBV12-5 combines with J gene TRBJ2-1, with D tentatively TRBD2 (6 bases). This CDR3 has 15 residues. Trimming stripped 3 bases from V and 8 bases from J, with 17 bases between. The V gene's germline CDR1 is LGHNT and CDR2 FRNRAP. The CDR3 spells CASGLAGPAVHEQFF. The CDR3 nucleotides read TGTGCTAGTGGTTTAGCGGGCCCAGCAGTCCATGAGCAGTTCTTC.

This clone was counted once. V gene TRBV5-3 combines with J gene TRBJ1-6; D is undetermined. TRBV5-3 carries the ORF label, with uncertain function. Trimming took 4 bases from V and 4 from J, leaving 15 bases between them. The CDR3 length is 16 residues. CDR3 in amino acids: CARSPFRRSYNSPLHF. The CDR3 region has the DNA TGTGCCAGAAGCCCCTTTCGCAGAAGTTATAATTCACCCCTCCACTTT.

The CDR3 bases are TGCGCCAGCAGCCAAAGGGCCCCTGGTAGCTCCTATAATTCACCCCTCCACTTT. This sequence encodes CASSQRAPGSSYNSPLHF. This chain uses TRBV4-1 with TRBJ1-6; D unresolved. V dropped 2 bases and J dropped 0 bases, with 14 bases sitting between them. The CDR3 consists of 18 residues. CDR1 MGHRA and CDR2 YSYEKL come from the germline V gene.

This sequence joins TRBV25-1 and TRBJ2-7; 8 nucleotides match TRBD1. Germline CDR1 is MGHDK and CDR2 is SYGVNS. This CDR3 comprises 12 residues. V gave up 7 bases and J gave up 4 bases; unmatched junction bases: 3. The CDR3 region is CASTRTGYEQYV. CDR3 in DNA: TGTGCCAGCACACGGACAGGGTACGAGCAGTACGTC.

This clone has just one count. The chain joins TRBV12-5 to TRBJ2-3; no firm D call. This CDR3 is built from 13 residues. In germline, CDR1 is LGHNT, CDR2 FRNRAP. V lost 9 bases and J 6 bases, leaving 16 bases between the germline ends. CDR3 nucleotides: TGTGCTAGCTCCCACCAACAGTGGGATACGCAGTATTTT. Amino acids: CASSHQQWDTQYF.